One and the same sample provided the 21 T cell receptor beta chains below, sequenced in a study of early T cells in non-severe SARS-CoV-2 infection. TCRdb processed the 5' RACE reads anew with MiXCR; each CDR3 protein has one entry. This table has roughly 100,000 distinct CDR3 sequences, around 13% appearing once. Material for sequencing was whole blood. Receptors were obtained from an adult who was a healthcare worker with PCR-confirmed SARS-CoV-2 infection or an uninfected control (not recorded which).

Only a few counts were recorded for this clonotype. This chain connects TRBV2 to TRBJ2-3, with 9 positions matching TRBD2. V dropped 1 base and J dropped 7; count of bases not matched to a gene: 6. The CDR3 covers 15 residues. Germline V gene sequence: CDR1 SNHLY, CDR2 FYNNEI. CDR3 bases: TGTGCCAGCAGTGAAGGTAGCGGGAGTGGGTATACGCAGTATTTT. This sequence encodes CASSEGSGSGYTQYF.

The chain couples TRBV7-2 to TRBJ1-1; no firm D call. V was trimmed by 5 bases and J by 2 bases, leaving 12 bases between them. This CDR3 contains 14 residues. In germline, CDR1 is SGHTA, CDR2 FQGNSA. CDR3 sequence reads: CASSPTTVNTEAFF. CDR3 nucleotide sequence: TGTGCCAGCAGCCCCACCACAGTCAACACTGAAGCTTTCTTT.

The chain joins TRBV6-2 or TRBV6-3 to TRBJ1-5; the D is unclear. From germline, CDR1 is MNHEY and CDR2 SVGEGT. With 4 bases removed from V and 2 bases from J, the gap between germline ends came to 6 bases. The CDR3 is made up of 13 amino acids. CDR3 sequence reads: CASSFSRNQPQHF. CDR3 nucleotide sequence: TGTGCCAGCAGTTTCTCCCGCAATCAGCCCCAGCATTTT.

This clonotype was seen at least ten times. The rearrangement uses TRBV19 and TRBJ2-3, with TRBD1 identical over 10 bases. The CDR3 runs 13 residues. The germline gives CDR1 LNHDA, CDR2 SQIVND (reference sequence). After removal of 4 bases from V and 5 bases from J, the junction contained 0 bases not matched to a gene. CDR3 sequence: CASSRTGGDTQYF. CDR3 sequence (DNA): TGTGCCAGTAGTAGGACAGGGGGAGATACGCAGTATTTT.

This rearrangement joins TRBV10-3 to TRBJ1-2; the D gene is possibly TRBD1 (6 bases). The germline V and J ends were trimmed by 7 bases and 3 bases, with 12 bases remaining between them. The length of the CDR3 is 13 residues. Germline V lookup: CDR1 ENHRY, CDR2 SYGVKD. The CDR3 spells CAITPRTDYGYTF. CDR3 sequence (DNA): TGTGCCATCACCCCTAGGACAGACTATGGCTACACCTTC.

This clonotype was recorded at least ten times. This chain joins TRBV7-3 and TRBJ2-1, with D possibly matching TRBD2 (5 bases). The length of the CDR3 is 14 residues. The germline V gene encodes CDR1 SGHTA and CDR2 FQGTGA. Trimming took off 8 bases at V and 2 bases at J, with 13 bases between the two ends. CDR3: CASSRESAYNEQFF. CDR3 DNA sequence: TGTGCCAGCTCGAGGGAATCGGCCTACAATGAGCAGTTCTTC.

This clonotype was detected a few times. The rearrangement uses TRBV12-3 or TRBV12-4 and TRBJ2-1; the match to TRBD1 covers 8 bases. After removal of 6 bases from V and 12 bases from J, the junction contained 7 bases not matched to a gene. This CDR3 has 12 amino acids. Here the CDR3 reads CASSQDRVLQFF. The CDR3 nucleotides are TGTGCCAGCAGCCAGGACAGGGTATTGCAGTTCTTC.

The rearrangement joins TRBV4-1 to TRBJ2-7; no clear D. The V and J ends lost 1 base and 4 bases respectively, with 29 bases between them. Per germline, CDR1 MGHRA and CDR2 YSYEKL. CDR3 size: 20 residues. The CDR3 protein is CASSQVFSLSSGPNSYEQYF. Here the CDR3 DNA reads TGCGCCAGCAGCCAAGTCTTTTCCCTCTCCTCGGGCCCGAATTCTTACGAGCAGTACTTC.

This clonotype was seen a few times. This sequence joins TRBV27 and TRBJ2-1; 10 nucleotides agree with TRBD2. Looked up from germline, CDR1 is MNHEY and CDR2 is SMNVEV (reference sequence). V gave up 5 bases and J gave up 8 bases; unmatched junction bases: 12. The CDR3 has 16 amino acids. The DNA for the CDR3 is TGTGCCAGCAGTCCCTCACTAGCGGGAATTTCTTATGAGCAGTTCTTC. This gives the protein CASSPSLAGISYEQFF.

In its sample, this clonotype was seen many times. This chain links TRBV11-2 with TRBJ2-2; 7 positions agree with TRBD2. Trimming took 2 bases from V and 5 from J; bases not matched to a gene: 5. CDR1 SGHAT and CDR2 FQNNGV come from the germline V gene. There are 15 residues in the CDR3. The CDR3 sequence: CASSLTAGVTGELFF. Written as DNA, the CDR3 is TGTGCCAGCAGCTTAACGGCGGGAGTAACCGGGGAGCTGTTTTTT.

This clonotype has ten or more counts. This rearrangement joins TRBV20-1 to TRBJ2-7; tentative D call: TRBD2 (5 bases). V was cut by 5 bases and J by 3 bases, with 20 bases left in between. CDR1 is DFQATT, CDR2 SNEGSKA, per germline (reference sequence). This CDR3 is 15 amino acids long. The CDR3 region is CSAADRGAIFYEQYF. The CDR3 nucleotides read TGCAGTGCTGCCGACCGGGGAGCCATATTCTACGAGCAGTACTTC.

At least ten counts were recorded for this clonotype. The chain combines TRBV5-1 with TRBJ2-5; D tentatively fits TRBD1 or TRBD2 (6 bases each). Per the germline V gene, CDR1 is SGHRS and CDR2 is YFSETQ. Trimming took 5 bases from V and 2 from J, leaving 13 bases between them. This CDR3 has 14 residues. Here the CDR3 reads CASSPPGAQETQYF. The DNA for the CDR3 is TGCGCCAGCAGTCCCCCGGGGGCTCAAGAGACCCAGTACTTC. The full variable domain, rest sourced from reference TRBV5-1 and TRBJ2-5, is KAGVTQTPRYLIKTRGQQVTLSCSPISGHRSVSWYQQTPGQGLQFLFEYFSETQRNKGNFPGRFSGRQFSNSRSEMNVSTLELGDSALYLCASSPPGAQETQYFGPGTRLLVL.

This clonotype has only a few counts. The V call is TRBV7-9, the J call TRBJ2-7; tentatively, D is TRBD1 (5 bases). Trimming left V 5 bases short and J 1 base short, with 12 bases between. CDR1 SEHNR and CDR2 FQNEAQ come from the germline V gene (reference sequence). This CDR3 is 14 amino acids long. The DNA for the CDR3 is TGTGCCAGCAGCCCCGAAGGGGTGTCCTACGAGCAGTACTTC. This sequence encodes CASSPEGVSYEQYF. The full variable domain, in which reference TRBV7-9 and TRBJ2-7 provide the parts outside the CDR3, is DTGVSQNPRHKITKRGQNVTFRCDPISEHNRLYWYRQTLGQGPEFLTYFQNEAQLEKSRLLSDRFSAERPKGSFSTLEIQRTEQGDSAMYLCASSPEGVSYEQYFGPGTRLTVT.

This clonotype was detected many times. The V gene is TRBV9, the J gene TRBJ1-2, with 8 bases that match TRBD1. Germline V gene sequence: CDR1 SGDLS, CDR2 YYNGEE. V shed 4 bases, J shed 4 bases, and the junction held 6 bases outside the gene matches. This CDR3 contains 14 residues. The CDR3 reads CASSHGQGVYGYTF. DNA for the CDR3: TGTGCCAGCAGCCATGGACAGGGCGTCTATGGCTACACCTTC.

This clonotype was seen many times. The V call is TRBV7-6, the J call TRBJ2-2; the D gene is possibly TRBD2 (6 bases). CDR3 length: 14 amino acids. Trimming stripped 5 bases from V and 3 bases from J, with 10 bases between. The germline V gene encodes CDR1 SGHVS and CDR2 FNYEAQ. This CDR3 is CASSPRLDTGELFF. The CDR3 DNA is TGTGCCAGCAGCCCCCGACTAGACACCGGGGAGCTGTTTTTT. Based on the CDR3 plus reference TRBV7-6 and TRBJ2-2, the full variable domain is GAGVSQSPRYKVTKRGQDVALRCDPISGHVSLYWYRQALGQGPEFLTYFNYEAQQDKSGLPNDRFSAERPEGSISTLTIQRTEQRDSAMYRCASSPRLDTGELFFGEGSRLTVL.

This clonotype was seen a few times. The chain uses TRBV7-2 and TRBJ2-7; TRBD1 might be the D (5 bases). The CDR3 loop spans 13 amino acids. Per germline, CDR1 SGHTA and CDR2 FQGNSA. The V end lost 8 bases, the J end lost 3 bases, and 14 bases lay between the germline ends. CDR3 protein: CASGWGRDYEQYF. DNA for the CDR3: TGTGCCAGCGGCTGGGGCAGAGACTACGAGCAGTACTTC.

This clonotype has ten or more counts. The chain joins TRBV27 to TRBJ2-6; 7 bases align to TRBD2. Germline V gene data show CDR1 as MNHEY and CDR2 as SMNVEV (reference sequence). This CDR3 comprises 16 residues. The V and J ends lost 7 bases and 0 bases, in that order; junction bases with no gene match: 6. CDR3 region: CASTYWGGSGANVLTF. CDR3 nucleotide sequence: TGTGCCAGCACCTATTGGGGGGGCTCTGGGGCCAACGTCCTGACTTTC.

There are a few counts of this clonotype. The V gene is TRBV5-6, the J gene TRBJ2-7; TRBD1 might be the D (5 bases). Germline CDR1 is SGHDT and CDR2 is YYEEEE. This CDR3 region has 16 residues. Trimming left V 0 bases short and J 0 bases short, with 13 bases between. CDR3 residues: CASSLVDSAVSYEQYF. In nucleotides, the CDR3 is TGTGCCAGCAGCTTGGTAGACAGCGCAGTCTCCTACGAGCAGTACTTC.

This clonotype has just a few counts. The CDR3: CASSQGGYGYTF. CDR3 nucleotide sequence: TGTGCCAGCAGCCAGGGAGGCTATGGCTACACCTTC. The chain is built from TRBV12-3 or TRBV12-4 and TRBJ1-2; D perhaps matches TRBD1 (5 bases). The germline V and J ends were trimmed by 6 bases and 4 bases, with 9 bases remaining between them. This CDR3 is built from 12 residues.

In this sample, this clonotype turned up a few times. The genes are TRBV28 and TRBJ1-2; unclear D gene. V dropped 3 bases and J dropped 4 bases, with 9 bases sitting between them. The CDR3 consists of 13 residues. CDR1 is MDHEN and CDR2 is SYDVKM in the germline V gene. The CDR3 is CASSFLALYGYTF. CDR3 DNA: TGTGCCAGCAGTTTTCTTGCGCTCTATGGCTACACCTTC.

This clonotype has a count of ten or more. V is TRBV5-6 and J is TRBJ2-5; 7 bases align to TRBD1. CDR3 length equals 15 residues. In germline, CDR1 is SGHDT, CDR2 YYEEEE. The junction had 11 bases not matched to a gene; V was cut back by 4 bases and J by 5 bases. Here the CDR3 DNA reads TGTGCCAGCAGCAAAACAGGGGCGACGCGGGAGACCCAGTACTTC. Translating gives CASSKTGATRETQYF.